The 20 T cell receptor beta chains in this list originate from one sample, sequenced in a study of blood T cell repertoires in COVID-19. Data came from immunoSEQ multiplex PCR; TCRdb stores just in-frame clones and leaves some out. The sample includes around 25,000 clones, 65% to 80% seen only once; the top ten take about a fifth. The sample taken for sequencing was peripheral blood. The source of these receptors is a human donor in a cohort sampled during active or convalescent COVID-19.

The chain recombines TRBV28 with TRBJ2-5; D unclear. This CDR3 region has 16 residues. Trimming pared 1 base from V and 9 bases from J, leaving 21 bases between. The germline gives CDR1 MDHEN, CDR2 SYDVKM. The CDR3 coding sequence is TGTGCCAGCAGTTTATTCTCAAAAAGAAAAGGTCGGGCCCAGTACTTC. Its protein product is CASSLFSKRKGRAQYF.

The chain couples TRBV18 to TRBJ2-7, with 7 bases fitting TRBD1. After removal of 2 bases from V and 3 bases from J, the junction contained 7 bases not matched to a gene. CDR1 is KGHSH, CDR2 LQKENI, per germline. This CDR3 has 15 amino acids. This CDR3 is CASSPYRGRGYEQYF. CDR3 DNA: TGTGCCAGCTCACCATACAGGGGAAGGGGCTACGAGCAGTACTTC.

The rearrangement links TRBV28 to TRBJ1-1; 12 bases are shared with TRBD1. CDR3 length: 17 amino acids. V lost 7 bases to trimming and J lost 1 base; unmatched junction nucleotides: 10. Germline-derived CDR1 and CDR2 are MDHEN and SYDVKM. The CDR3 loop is CASTQGTGGRRNTEAFF. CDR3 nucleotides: TGTGCCAGCACCCAGGGGACAGGGGGCCGTCGGAACACTGAAGCTTTCTTT. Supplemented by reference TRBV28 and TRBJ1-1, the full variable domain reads DVKVTQSSRYLVKRTGEKVFLECVQDMDHENMFWYRQDPGLGLRLIYFSYDVKMKEKGDIPEGYSVSREKKERFSLILESASTNQTSMYLCASTQGTGGRRNTEAFFGQGTRLTVV.

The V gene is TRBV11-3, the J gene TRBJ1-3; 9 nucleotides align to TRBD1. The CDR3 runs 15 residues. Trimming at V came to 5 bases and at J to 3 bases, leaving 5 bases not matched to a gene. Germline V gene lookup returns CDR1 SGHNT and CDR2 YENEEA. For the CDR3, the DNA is TGTGCCAGCAGCACGGGACAGGGCAGTGGAAACACCATATATTTT. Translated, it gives CASSTGQGSGNTIYF.

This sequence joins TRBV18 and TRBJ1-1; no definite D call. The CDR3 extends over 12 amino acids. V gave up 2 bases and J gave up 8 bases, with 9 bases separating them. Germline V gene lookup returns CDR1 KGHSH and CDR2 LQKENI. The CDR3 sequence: CASSPIGREAFF. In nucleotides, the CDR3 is TGTGCCAGCTCACCAATAGGCAGGGAAGCTTTCTTT.

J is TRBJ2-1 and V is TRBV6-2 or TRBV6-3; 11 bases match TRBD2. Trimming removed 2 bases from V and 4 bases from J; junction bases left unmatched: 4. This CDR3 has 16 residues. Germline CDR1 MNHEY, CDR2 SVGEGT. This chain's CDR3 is CASSYGSGRAYNEQFF. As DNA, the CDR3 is TGTGCCAGCAGTTACGGTAGCGGGAGGGCTTACAATGAGCAGTTCTTC.

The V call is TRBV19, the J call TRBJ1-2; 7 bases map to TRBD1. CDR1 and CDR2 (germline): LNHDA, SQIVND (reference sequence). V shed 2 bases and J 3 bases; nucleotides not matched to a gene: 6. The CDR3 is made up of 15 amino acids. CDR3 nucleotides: TGTGCCAGTAGTATATTCTGGACAGGCCACTATGGCTACACCTTC. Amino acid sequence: CASSIFWTGHYGYTF. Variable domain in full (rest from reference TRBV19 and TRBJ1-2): DGGITQSPKYLFRKEGQNVTLSCEQNLNHDAMYWYRQDPGQGLRLIYYSQIVNDFQKGDIAEGYSVSREKKESFPLTVTSAQKNPTAFYLCASSIFWTGHYGYTFGSGTRLTVV.

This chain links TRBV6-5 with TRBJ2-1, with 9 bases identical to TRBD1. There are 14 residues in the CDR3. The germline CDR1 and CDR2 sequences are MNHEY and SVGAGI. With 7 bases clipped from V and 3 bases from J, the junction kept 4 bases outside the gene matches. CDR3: CASTGQGGYNEQFF. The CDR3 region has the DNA TGTGCCAGCACGGGACAGGGAGGCTACAATGAGCAGTTCTTC.

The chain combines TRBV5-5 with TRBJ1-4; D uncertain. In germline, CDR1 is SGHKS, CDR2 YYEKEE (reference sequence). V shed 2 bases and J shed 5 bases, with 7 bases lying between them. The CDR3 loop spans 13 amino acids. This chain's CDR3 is CASSFQKNEKLFF. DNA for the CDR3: TGTGCCAGCAGCTTTCAGAAGAATGAAAAACTGTTTTTT. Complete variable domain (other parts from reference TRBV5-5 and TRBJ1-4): DAGVTQSPTHLIKTRGQQVTLRCSPISGHKSVSWYQQVLGQGPQFIFQYYEKEERGRGNFPDRFSARQFPNYSSELNVNALLLGDSALYLCASSFQKNEKLFFGSGTQLSVL.

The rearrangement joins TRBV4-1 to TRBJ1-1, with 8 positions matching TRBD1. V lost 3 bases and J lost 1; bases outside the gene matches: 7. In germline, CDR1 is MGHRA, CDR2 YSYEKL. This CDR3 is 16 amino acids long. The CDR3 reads CASSQRQGHENTEAFF. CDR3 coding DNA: TGCGCCAGCAGCCAGAGACAGGGGCATGAGAACACTGAAGCTTTCTTT.

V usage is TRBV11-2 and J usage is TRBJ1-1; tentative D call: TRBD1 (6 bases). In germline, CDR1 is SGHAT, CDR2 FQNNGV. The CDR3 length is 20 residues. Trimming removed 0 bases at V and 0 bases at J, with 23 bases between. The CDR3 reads CASSLDGTLFQGPMNTEAFF. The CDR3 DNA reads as TGTGCCAGCAGCTTAGATGGTACCCTGTTCCAGGGGCCCATGAACACTGAAGCTTTCTTT.

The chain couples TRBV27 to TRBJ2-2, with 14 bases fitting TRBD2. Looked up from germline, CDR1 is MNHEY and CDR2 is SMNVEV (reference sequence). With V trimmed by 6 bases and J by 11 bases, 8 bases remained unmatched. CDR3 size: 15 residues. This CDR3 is CASRPGLAGARELFF. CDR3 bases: TGTGCCAGCAGGCCGGGACTAGCGGGGGCCCGAGAGCTGTTTTTT.

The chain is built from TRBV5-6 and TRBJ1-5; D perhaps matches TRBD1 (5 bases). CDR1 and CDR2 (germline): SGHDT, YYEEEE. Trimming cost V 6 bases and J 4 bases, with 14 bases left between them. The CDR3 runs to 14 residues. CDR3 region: CASNLRGGNQPQHF. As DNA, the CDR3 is TGTGCCAGCAACCTTCGGGGGGGTAATCAGCCCCAGCATTTT.

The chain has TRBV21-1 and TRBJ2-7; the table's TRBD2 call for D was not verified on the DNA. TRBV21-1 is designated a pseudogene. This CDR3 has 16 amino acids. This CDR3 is CASSKGPGTSADEQYF. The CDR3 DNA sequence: TGTGCCAGCAGCAAAGGACCCGGGACTAGCGCTGACGAGCAGTACTTC.

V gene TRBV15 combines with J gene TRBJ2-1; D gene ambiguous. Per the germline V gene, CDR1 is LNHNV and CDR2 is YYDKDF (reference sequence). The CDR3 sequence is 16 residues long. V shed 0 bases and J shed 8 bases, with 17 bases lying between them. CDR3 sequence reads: CATSRDLSWMGDEQFF. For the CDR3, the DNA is TGTGCCACCAGCAGAGATCTGAGTTGGATGGGCGATGAGCAGTTCTTC. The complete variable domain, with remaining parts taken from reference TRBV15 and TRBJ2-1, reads DAMVIQNPRYQVTQFGKPVTLSCSQTLNHNVMYWYQQKSSQAPKLLFHYYDKDFNNEADTPDNFQSRRPNTSFCFLDIRSPGLGDTAMYLCATSRDLSWMGDEQFFGPGTRLTVL.

CDR3 in amino acids: CASSPDYEHPIFTDTQYF. CDR3 bases: TGTGCCAGCAGCCCCGATTACGAACACCCAATTTTCACAGATACGCAGTATTTT. This chain links TRBV13 with TRBJ2-3, with unresolved D. The CDR3 spans 18 residues. Germline CDR1 reads PRHDT; CDR2 reads FYEKMQ (reference sequence). Deletions cut 5 bases from V and 2 bases from J, with 23 bases between.

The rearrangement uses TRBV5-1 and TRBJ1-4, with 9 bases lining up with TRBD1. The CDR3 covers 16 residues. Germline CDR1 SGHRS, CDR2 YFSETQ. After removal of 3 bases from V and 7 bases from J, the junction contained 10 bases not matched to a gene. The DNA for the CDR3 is TGCGCCAGCAGCTCCAGTAACAGGGGGCAGAGTGAAAAACTGTTTTTT. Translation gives CASSSSNRGQSEKLFF.

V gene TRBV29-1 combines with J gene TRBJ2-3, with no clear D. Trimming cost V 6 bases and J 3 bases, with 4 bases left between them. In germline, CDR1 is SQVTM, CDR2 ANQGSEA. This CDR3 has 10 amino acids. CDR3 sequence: CSVRTDTQYF. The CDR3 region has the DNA TGCAGCGTCCGTACAGATACGCAGTATTTT.

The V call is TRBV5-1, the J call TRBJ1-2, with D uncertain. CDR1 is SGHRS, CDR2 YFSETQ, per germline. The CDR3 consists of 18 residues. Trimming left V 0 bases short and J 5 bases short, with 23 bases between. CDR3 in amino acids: CASSLAFPNAGGQYGYTF. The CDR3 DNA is TGCGCCAGCAGCTTGGCCTTTCCGAATGCGGGAGGGCAATATGGCTACACCTTC.

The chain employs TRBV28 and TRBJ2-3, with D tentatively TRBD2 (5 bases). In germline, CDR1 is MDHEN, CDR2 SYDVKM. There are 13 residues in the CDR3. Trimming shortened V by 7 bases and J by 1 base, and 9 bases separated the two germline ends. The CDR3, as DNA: TGTGCCAGCAACCGGGGAGGCACAGATACGCAGTATTTT. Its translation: CASNRGGTDTQYF. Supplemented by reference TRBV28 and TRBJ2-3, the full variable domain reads DVKVTQSSRYLVKRTGEKVFLECVQDMDHENMFWYRQDPGLGLRLIYFSYDVKMKEKGDIPEGYSVSREKKERFSLILESASTNQTSMYLCASNRGGTDTQYFGPGTRLTVL.